The 29 T cell receptor beta chains in this list originate from one sample, sequenced in a study of CD8 T cells in ankylosing spondylitis. Each CDR3 protein is one row after TCRdb ran MiXCR on the 5' RACE reads. The table records 300,000 to 400,000 distinct CDR3 sequences, about 20% of them present only once. Sequenced: blood, either unsorted or a sorted T cell fraction (not recorded which). All receptors come from a male donor with ankylosing spondylitis or in good health (not recorded which).

This clonotype was seen only a few times. The gene calls are TRBV7-9 and TRBJ2-7; D not resolved. The CDR3 has 12 residues. Germline V gene data show CDR1 as SEHNR and CDR2 as FQNEAQ (reference sequence). The V and J ends lost 6 bases and 0 bases respectively, with 6 bases between them. The CDR3 loop is CASRPNSYEQYF. CDR3 bases: TGTGCCAGCAGGCCAAACTCCTACGAGCAGTACTTC. The complete variable domain, with remaining parts taken from reference TRBV7-9 and TRBJ2-7, reads DTGVSQNPRHKITKRGQNVTFRCDPISEHNRLYWYRQTLGQGPEFLTYFQNEAQLEKSRLLSDRFSAERPKGSFSTLEIQRTEQGDSAMYLCASRPNSYEQYFGPGTRLTVT.

This rearrangement joins TRBV28 to TRBJ2-5; a weak D match, TRBD2 (7 bases). Per the germline V gene, CDR1 is MDHEN and CDR2 is SYDVKM. The V end was cut by 3 bases, the J end by 5 bases, with 16 bases between. There are 15 residues in the CDR3. The CDR3 DNA reads as TGTGCCAGCAGTTTGGGGTTCGGGGGGCAGGAGACCCAGTACTTC. Translating it yields CASSLGFGGQETQYF.

The table lists this clonotype with a few counts. The rearrangement links TRBV3-1 to TRBJ2-7; tentative D call: TRBD2 (5 bases). Germline assignment: CDR1 LGHDT and CDR2 YNNKEL (reference sequence). V was clipped by 0 bases and J by 0 bases, with 15 bases between them. The CDR3 sequence is 17 residues long. The CDR3 DNA is TGTGCCAGCAGCCAAGAGTCGGGGAGCTACAACTCCTACGAGCAGTACTTC. This gives the protein CASSQESGSYNSYEQYF.

This chain joins TRBV29-1 and TRBJ2-2; unclear D gene. V lost 7 bases, J lost 6 bases, and 12 bases lay in between. This CDR3 contains 12 residues. Germline loops: CDR1 SQVTM, CDR2 ANQGSEA. This CDR3 reads CSAFGGSGELFF. The CDR3 DNA follows: TGCAGCGCTTTTGGTGGGTCCGGGGAGCTGTTTTTT.

The chain has TRBV7-8 and TRBJ2-7, with 9 bases fitting TRBD1. Germline-derived CDR1 and CDR2 are SGHVS and FQNEAQ. This CDR3 is built from 12 residues. V shed 8 bases and J 3 bases; nucleotides not matched to a gene: 2. The CDR3 protein is CASLGQGYEQYF. DNA for the CDR3: TGTGCCAGCCTGGGACAGGGCTACGAGCAGTACTTC.

This clonotype has only a few counts. V gene TRBV4-1 combines with J gene TRBJ2-7, with a tentative D call TRBD1 (5 bases). V was shortened by 1 base and J by 7 bases, with 11 bases between the two germline ends. This CDR3 contains 13 residues. Germline V CDR1 and CDR2: MGHRA, YSYEKL. Written as DNA, the CDR3 is TGCGCCAGCAGCCAAGCTACAGGTAGGGAGCAGTACTTC. This sequence encodes CASSQATGREQYF.

The chain has TRBV13 and TRBJ2-4; 8 bases match TRBD2. The V gene's germline CDR1 is PRHDT and CDR2 FYEKMQ (reference sequence). This CDR3 is built from 17 residues. V gave up 0 bases and J gave up 3 bases; unmatched junction bases: 7. CDR3 nucleotides: TGTGCCAGCAGCTTAGGTTCGGGGGGGGAAAGCAAAAACATTCAGTACTTC. Its protein is CASSLGSGGESKNIQYF.

The rearrangement joins TRBV20-1 to TRBJ1-4; 8 nucleotides align to TRBD1. Germline V gene data show CDR1 as DFQATT and CDR2 as SNEGSKA (reference sequence). With V trimmed by 4 bases and J by 8 bases, 6 bases remained unmatched. This CDR3 has 13 residues. CDR3 DNA: TGCAGTGCTACGCAGGGGGCGGGGGAAAAACTGTTTTTT. Residues: CSATQGAGEKLFF.

The genes are TRBV5-6 and TRBJ2-1, with 13 bases aligning to TRBD2. Germline-derived CDR1 and CDR2 are SGHDT and YYEEEE. Losses at the gene ends were 4 bases for V and 6 bases for J; bases not matched to a gene: 10. CDR3 length: 17 residues. The CDR3 sequence: CASSRTSGGPFVNEQFF. The CDR3 DNA reads as TGTGCCAGCAGCCGGACTAGCGGGGGCCCTTTTGTCAATGAGCAGTTCTTC. The whole variable domain, filled in from reference TRBV5-6 and TRBJ2-1, reads DAGVTQSPTHLIKTRGQQVTLRCSPKSGHDTVSWYQQALGQGPQFIFQYYEEEERQRGNFPDRFSGHQFPNYSSELNVNALLLGDSALYLCASSRTSGGPFVNEQFFGPGTRLTVL.

This chain joins TRBV12-3 or TRBV12-4 and TRBJ2-3; 10 bases align to TRBD2. This CDR3 is 15 amino acids long. Trimming removed 3 bases from V and 6 bases from J; junction bases left unmatched: 6. CDR3 amino acids: CASSFEAGGSDTQYF. The CDR3 DNA reads TGTGCCAGCAGTTTCGAAGCGGGGGGGTCCGATACGCAGTATTTT.

This clonotype was found a few times. J is TRBJ2-2 and V is TRBV11-2; D might be TRBD1 or TRBD2, each matching 5 bases. The germline CDR1 and CDR2 sequences are SGHAT and FQNNGV. This CDR3 is built from 14 residues. V was pared by 2 bases and J by 3 bases, with 7 bases between. The CDR3 here is CASSLWDDTGELFF. Here the CDR3 DNA reads TGTGCCAGCAGCTTATGGGACGACACCGGGGAGCTGTTTTTT.

The CDR3 coding sequence is TGCGCCAGCAGCCAAGCCTTCAAGGGGGACAGGGGCTACGAGCAGTACTTC. It encodes CASSQAFKGDRGYEQYF. The rearrangement uses TRBV4-1 and TRBJ2-7, with 10 nucleotides matching TRBD1. CDR3 length equals 17 residues. V shed 1 base and J 3 bases; nucleotides not matched to a gene: 9. The V gene's germline CDR1 is MGHRA and CDR2 YSYEKL.

The J gene is TRBJ2-7, the V gene TRBV7-9; 9 nucleotides line up with TRBD1. CDR3 length: 14 residues. Germline V lookup: CDR1 SEHNR, CDR2 FQNEAQ (reference sequence). Trimming cost V 1 base and J 6 bases; bases outside gene matches: 4. This CDR3 reads CASSLEEGQGEQYF. CDR3 sequence (DNA): TGTGCCAGCAGCTTAGAGGAGGGACAGGGCGAGCAGTACTTC.

The rearrangement uses TRBV13 and TRBJ2-1; 11 bases align to TRBD2. This CDR3 comprises 16 residues. After removal of 4 bases from V and 8 bases from J, the junction contained 10 bases not matched to a gene. In germline, CDR1 is PRHDT, CDR2 FYEKMQ (reference sequence). The DNA for the CDR3 is TGTGCCAGCAGCTCCGTAGCGGGGGGGCCTAGCGATGAGCAGTTCTTC. Translation gives CASSSVAGGPSDEQFF.

The V call is TRBV7-9, the J call TRBJ2-2; 10 bases line up with TRBD1. The CDR3 contains 15 residues. Trimming took 7 bases from V and 6 from J; bases not matched to a gene: 8. CDR1 is SEHNR and CDR2 is FQNEAQ in the germline V gene (reference sequence). CDR3 nucleotides: TGTGCCAGCACAGGGGGACAGGGGACCCCCGGGGAGCTGTTTTTT. As protein: CASTGGQGTPGELFF.

This clonotype appeared a few times. This chain links TRBV7-9 with TRBJ2-2; the match to TRBD1 covers 7 bases. Germline-derived CDR1 and CDR2 are SEHNR and FQNEAQ (reference sequence). The CDR3 extends over 17 amino acids. V shed 4 bases and J 3 bases; nucleotides not matched to a gene: 11. The CDR3 coding sequence is TGTGCCAGCAGCTCACACCGGGACAGTCGATACACCGGGGAGCTGTTTTTT. Its protein is CASSSHRDSRYTGELFF.

This clonotype has only a few counts. The chain carries TRBV7-2 and TRBJ2-7; D gene unclear. The CDR3 covers 15 residues. From germline, CDR1 is SGHTA and CDR2 FQGNSA. V dropped 0 bases and J dropped 1 base, with 10 bases sitting between them. DNA for the CDR3: TGTGCCAGCAGCTTAGCGCCGGCTTTGTCCTACGAGCAGTACTTC. This sequence encodes CASSLAPALSYEQYF.

This chain connects TRBV7-9 to TRBJ2-3; 12 positions agree with TRBD2. Germline CDR1 reads SEHNR; CDR2 reads FQNEAQ (reference sequence). CDR3 size: 16 residues. The V and J ends lost 4 bases and 4 bases, in that order; junction bases with no gene match: 6. The CDR3 protein is CASSYPSGGESDTQYF. DNA for the CDR3: TGTGCCAGCAGCTACCCTAGCGGGGGGGAGTCAGATACGCAGTATTTT.

The chain joins TRBV27 to TRBJ2-1; tentative D call: TRBD1 (5 bases). This CDR3 spans 14 amino acids. V was trimmed by 0 bases and J by 7 bases, leaving 10 bases between them. From germline, CDR1 is MNHEY and CDR2 SMNVEV (reference sequence). The CDR3 DNA is TGTGCCAGCAGTTTATCGATAGGGGTAAATGAGCAGTTCTTC. This sequence encodes CASSLSIGVNEQFF.

The chain employs TRBV7-3 and TRBJ1-2, with no clear D. The CDR3 length is 14 residues. Trimming stripped 3 bases from V and 4 bases from J, with 12 bases between. The germline V gene encodes CDR1 SGHTA and CDR2 FQGTGA. CDR3 protein: CASSFGDSSYGYTF. The CDR3 DNA sequence: TGTGCCAGCAGCTTCGGGGATTCATCCTATGGCTACACCTTC.

This clonotype was seen only a few times. V usage is TRBV7-9 and J usage is TRBJ2-5, with 9 bases fitting TRBD1. In germline, CDR1 is SEHNR, CDR2 FQNEAQ (reference sequence). V dropped 3 bases and J dropped 6; count of bases not matched to a gene: 11. There are 16 residues in the CDR3. CDR3 protein: CASSLPTGGVSKTQYF. The CDR3 region has the DNA TGTGCCAGCAGCTTGCCGACAGGGGGAGTAAGTAAGACCCAGTACTTC.

The chain joins TRBV29-1 to TRBJ2-2; D is ambiguous. V was shortened by 3 bases and J by 4 bases, with 6 bases between the two germline ends. Germline V lookup: CDR1 SQVTM, CDR2 ANQGSEA. This CDR3 is built from 12 residues. The CDR3 DNA reads TGCAGCGTTGAGGTTAGCACCGGGGAGCTGTTTTTT. The encoded protein is CSVEVSTGELFF.

The rearrangement links TRBV15 to TRBJ2-5; D is unresolved. Germline CDR1 reads LNHNV; CDR2 reads YYDKDF (reference sequence). The V end lost 8 bases, the J end lost 5 bases, and 15 bases lay between the germline ends. The CDR3 loop spans 13 amino acids. DNA for the CDR3: TGTGCCACCGCGAATACTGGGGTGGAGACCCAGTACTTC. Protein product: CATANTGVETQYF.

This clonotype was observed a handful of times. The J gene is TRBJ2-7, the V gene TRBV2; D perhaps matches TRBD1 (6 bases). The CDR3 is 12 amino acids. Germline assignment: CDR1 SNHLY and CDR2 FYNNEI. V lost 11 bases and J 2 bases, leaving 13 bases between the germline ends. This CDR3 reads CAGLGTTYEQYF. As DNA, the CDR3 is TGTGCCGGCCTCGGGACAACCTACGAGCAGTACTTC.

This clonotype appeared a few times. The V call is TRBV7-9, the J call TRBJ2-3; the D gene could be TRBD1 or TRBD2 (5 bases each). The V gene lost 5 bases and the J gene lost 5 bases, with 11 bases spanning the gap. The V gene's germline CDR1 is SEHNR and CDR2 FQNEAQ (reference sequence). The length of the CDR3 is 13 residues. The CDR3 is CASSAEGQDTQYF. CDR3 coding DNA: TGTGCCAGCAGCGCCGAGGGGCAAGATACGCAGTATTTT.

V gene TRBV7-2 combines with J gene TRBJ1-4; D remains ambiguous. V lost 0 bases to trimming and J lost 6 bases, with 8 bases between them. The CDR3 has 14 residues. Looked up from germline, CDR1 is SGHTA and CDR2 is FQGNSA. The CDR3 spells CASSLAGMHEKLFF. In DNA form, the CDR3 reads TGTGCCAGCAGCTTAGCAGGGATGCATGAAAAACTGTTTTTT.

The chain couples TRBV7-6 to TRBJ2-7; maybe TRBD1 (5 bases). This CDR3 is built from 15 residues. Trimming took 1 base from V and 5 from J, leaving 15 bases between them. Germline loops: CDR1 SGHVS, CDR2 FNYEAQ. The CDR3 coding sequence is TGTGCCAGCAGCTTAGAACCTAGACAGTACGACGAGCAGTACTTC. Residues: CASSLEPRQYDEQYF.

This clonotype has just a few counts. The rearrangement links TRBV7-6 to TRBJ2-5; D gene unclear. Between the trimmed V and J ends, which lost 1 base and 5 bases, there was a span of 11 bases. This CDR3 region has 14 residues. Germline-derived CDR1 and CDR2 are SGHVS and FNYEAQ. This chain's CDR3 is CASSLEGSLETQYF. In DNA, the CDR3 is TGTGCCAGCAGCTTAGAGGGTAGCTTGGAGACCCAGTACTTC.

This clonotype was seen more than once but under ten times. CDR3 sequence (DNA): TGTGCCAGCAGTTATAGGGGGTTTGACCAGCCCCAGCATTTT. As protein: CASSYRGFDQPQHF. V is TRBV12-3 or TRBV12-4 and J is TRBJ1-5; possible D gene TRBD1, 6 bases. This CDR3 spans 14 amino acids. Trimming pared 4 bases from V and 7 bases from J, leaving 14 bases between.